This TCR beta chain was recorded in a study of CD8+ T cells in alopecia areata. This sample's treatment: oral pan-JAK inhibitor, 5-10 mg twice daily. Isolated RNA was reverse transcribed into cDNA used as the sequencing template. Profiled with immunoSEQ multiplex PCR; TCRdb holds only in-frame clones, not every one. The table records about 100,000 clones, 84% of them present only once. The CDR3 totals 14 residues. Germline CDR1 is MGHRA and CDR2 is YSYEKL. V lost 4 bases to trimming and J lost 3 bases; unmatched junction nucleotides: 1. Sequencing used CD8+ T cells sorted from blood, obtained at week 24, from a patient treated with tofacitinib. The receptor was derived from a human donor with alopecia areata. The chain employs TRBV4-1 and TRBJ1-1; 11 bases map to TRBD1. The CDR3 loop is CASSRGQGDTEAFF. The CDR3 DNA sequence: TGCGCCAGCAGCCGGGGACAGGGGGACACTGAAGCTTTCTTT.